What follows are 30 T cell receptor beta chains derived from one specimen sequenced in a study of persistence of HIV-infected CD4 T cells. For these receptors, no antigen is known. Overlapping HIV-1 Gag 15-mer peptides at roughly 1 ug per peptide per mL were used. Memory cells lacking CD40L and CD69 with high CD45RO were sorted. The immunoSEQ assay was version 4, run in survey mode. Measured with immunoSEQ multiplex PCR; TCRdb has only the in-frame clones, and not every one. This table has approximately 35,000 clones, more than 75% appearing once. Sequencing used cultured CD4+ T cells from PBMCs, obtained from a patient who received antiretroviral therapy. These receptor sequences come from an adult with HIV. The donor label of this sample is uncertain.

This clone was detected a few times. CDR3 in DNA: TGCGCCAGCCGGACAGAAACTAATTCACCCCTCCACTTT. As protein: CASRTETNSPLHF. The chain combines TRBV5-1 with TRBJ1-6, with D perhaps TRBD1 (6 bases). V dropped 7 bases and J dropped 6 bases, with 11 bases sitting between them. This CDR3 comprises 13 residues. Looked up from germline, CDR1 is SGHRS and CDR2 is YFSETQ. The whole variable domain, remainder taken from reference TRBV5-1 and TRBJ1-6, is KAGVTQTPRYLIKTRGQQVTLSCSPISGHRSVSWYQQTPGQGLQFLFEYFSETQRNKGNFPGRFSGRQFSNSRSEMNVSTLELGDSALYLCASRTETNSPLHFGNGTRLTVT.

The rearrangement links TRBV12-3 or TRBV12-4 to TRBJ2-7; 7 positions match TRBD1. V shed 5 bases and J 5 bases; nucleotides not matched to a gene: 3. The CDR3 has 12 residues. The CDR3 DNA reads TGTGCCAGCAGTCTCGGGACAGACGAGCAGTACTTC. Translating it yields CASSLGTDEQYF.

This clone was observed a single time. V is TRBV2 and J is TRBJ1-1; 12 bases line up with TRBD1. Germline loops: CDR1 SNHLY, CDR2 FYNNEI. The CDR3 sequence is 15 residues long. V was pared by 6 bases and J by 7 bases, with 9 bases of the junction left unmatched. CDR3 DNA: TGTGCCAGCAGACGACCGGGACAGGGGGCGATTGAAGCTTTCTTT. Amino acid sequence: CASRRPGQGAIEAFF.

This clone was detected only once. V usage is TRBV30 and J usage is TRBJ2-2; 10 bases map to TRBD1. The CDR3 loop spans 14 amino acids. Germline CDR1 reads GTSNPN; CDR2 reads SVGIG (reference sequence). After removal of 4 bases from V and 7 bases from J, the junction contained 6 bases not matched to a gene. In DNA, the CDR3 is TGTGCCTGGAAGACAGGGGGCGCGGGCGGGGAGCTGTTTTTT. Encoded protein: CAWKTGGAGGELFF.

This clone appeared a single time. The V gene is TRBV5-1, the J gene TRBJ1-1; D perhaps matches TRBD1 (5 bases). The CDR3 sequence is 15 residues long. Germline V gives CDR1 SGHRS, CDR2 YFSETQ. V lost 2 bases, J lost 1 base, and 12 bases lay in between. CDR3 sequence (DNA): TGCGCCAGCAGCTTATCAGGGCCTCCGAACACTGAAGCTTTCTTT. This translates into CASSLSGPPNTEAFF.

The V call is TRBV6-1, the J call TRBJ2-7; tentative D call: TRBD1 (7 bases). The CDR3 has 14 residues. Germline V gives CDR1 MNHNS, CDR2 SASEGT. The V gene lost 0 bases and the J gene lost 3 bases, with 9 bases spanning the gap. The CDR3 bases are TGTGCCAGCAGTGAAGCGCGGGACAGCTACGAGCAGTACTTC. Its translation is CASSEARDSYEQYF.

The CDR3, as DNA: TGTGCCACCAGCACCCGGACAACGGGGAATGAAAAACTGTTTTTT. Translated: CATSTRTTGNEKLFF. The rearrangement joins TRBV15 to TRBJ1-4; D is perhaps TRBD1 (5 bases). Trimming removed 4 bases from V and 5 bases from J, with 14 bases in between. CDR1 is LNHNV and CDR2 is YYDKDF in the germline V gene (reference sequence). The CDR3 extends over 15 amino acids.

V gene TRBV19 combines with J gene TRBJ2-3; possibly TRBD1 or TRBD2 for D (5 bases each). V was shortened by 4 bases and J by 3 bases, with 11 bases between the two germline ends. Germline-derived CDR1 and CDR2 are LNHDA and SQIVND (reference sequence). This CDR3 is built from 14 residues. CDR3 sequence reads: CASSKVGVTDTQYF. The DNA for the CDR3 is TGTGCCAGTAGTAAGGTGGGGGTAACAGATACGCAGTATTTT.

The J gene is TRBJ2-4, the V gene TRBV5-8, with TRBD1 identical over 7 bases. The CDR3 totals 13 residues. CDR1 is SGHTS, CDR2 YDEGEE, per germline. The V and J ends lost 0 bases and 14 bases, in that order; junction bases with no gene match: 8. The chain's CDR3 is CASSLEFRGQKYF. Here the CDR3 DNA reads TGTGCCAGCAGCTTGGAGTTTAGGGGACAGAAGTACTTC.

This clone turned up a few times. This chain links TRBV3-1 (or the pseudogene TRBV3-2) with TRBJ2-7, with D unresolved. Trimming cost V 3 bases and J 0 bases, with 6 bases left between them. This CDR3 comprises 13 residues. CDR1 is LGHDT, CDR2 YNNKEL, per germline (reference sequence). This CDR3 is CASSQASSYEQYF. In nucleotides, the CDR3 is TGTGCCAGCAGCCAGGCGAGCTCCTACGAGCAGTACTTC.

A single count supports this clone. CDR3 bases: TGTGCCAGTAGCCACAGGGGCGGTTTGAACACCGGGGAGCTGTTTTTT. This codes for CASSHRGGLNTGELFF. V gene TRBV19 combines with J gene TRBJ2-2; TRBD1 aligns across 7 bases. The CDR3 length is 16 residues. Per the germline V gene, CDR1 is LNHDA and CDR2 is SQIVND (reference sequence). With V trimmed by 6 bases and J by 1 base, 8 bases remained unmatched.

The gene calls are TRBV9 and TRBJ2-3, with 8 bases fitting TRBD2. This CDR3 comprises 14 residues. Trimming took 4 bases from V and 1 from J; bases not matched to a gene: 2. CDR1 is SGDLS, CDR2 YYNGEE, per germline. DNA of the CDR3: TGTGCCAGCAGCTTGCGGGGGGGCACAGATACGCAGTATTTT. Protein product: CASSLRGGTDTQYF. Combining the CDR3 with reference TRBV9 and TRBJ2-3 gives the whole variable domain DSGVTQTPKHLITATGQRVTLRCSPRSGDLSVYWYQQSLDQGLQFLIQYYNGEERAKGNILERFSAQQFPDLHSELNLSSLELGDSALYFCASSLRGGTDTQYFGPGTRLTVL.

The rearrangement joins TRBV7-3 to TRBJ2-1; maybe TRBD2 (5 bases). CDR1 is SGHTA and CDR2 is FQGTGA in the germline V gene. V was trimmed by 2 bases and J by 2 bases, leaving 13 bases between them. CDR3 length: 16 residues. CDR3 nucleotides: TGTGCCAGCAGCTTAGGTGTGGGAGAGGCCTACAATGAGCAGTTCTTC. As protein: CASSLGVGEAYNEQFF. Looking up the rest from reference TRBV7-3 and TRBJ2-1 gives the full variable domain: GAGVSQTPSNKVTEKGKYVELRCDPISGHTALYWYRQSLGQGPEFLIYFQGTGAADDSGLPNDRFFAVRPEGSVSTLKIQRTERGDSAVYLCASSLGVGEAYNEQFFGPGTRLTVL.

The genes are TRBV6-5 and TRBJ1-5; TRBD1 agrees at 7 bases. The V gene end was trimmed by 0 bases and the J gene end by 7 bases; junction bases not matched to a gene: 6. This CDR3 comprises 15 residues. Germline-derived CDR1 and CDR2 are MNHEY and SVGAGI. The CDR3 nucleotides are TGTGCCAGCAGTTACTCGAGACAGGGAGACCAGCCCCAGCATTTT. The encoded protein is CASSYSRQGDQPQHF.

This chain connects TRBV5-4 to TRBJ2-1, with TRBD2 matching 10 bases. The junction had 8 bases not matched to a gene; V was cut back by 5 bases and J by 6 bases. CDR1 SGHNT and CDR2 YYREEE come from the germline V gene (reference sequence). The CDR3 extends over 15 amino acids. Here the CDR3 DNA reads TGTGCCAGCAGTCGGACCAGCGGGGGGGTCAATGAGCAGTTCTTC. Protein sequence: CASSRTSGGVNEQFF.

The chain employs TRBV15 and TRBJ1-5, with 7 bases identical to TRBD1. CDR1 is LNHNV and CDR2 is YYDKDF in the germline V gene (reference sequence). The J segment lost 6 bases and the V segment lost 0 bases, leaving 8 bases of the junction unmatched. This CDR3 has 16 residues. Here the CDR3 DNA reads TGTGCCACCAGCAGAGATGACGGACAGGTCGGTCAGCCCCAGCATTTT. This translates into CATSRDDGQVGQPQHF. Full variable domain (remainder filled in from reference TRBV15 and TRBJ1-5): DAMVIQNPRYQVTQFGKPVTLSCSQTLNHNVMYWYQQKSSQAPKLLFHYYDKDFNNEADTPDNFQSRRPNTSFCFLDIRSPGLGDTAMYLCATSRDDGQVGQPQHFGDGTRLSIL.

The gene calls are TRBV14 and TRBJ1-2; possible D gene TRBD1, 5 bases. This CDR3 has 16 residues. V lost 1 base and J 4 bases, leaving 16 bases between the germline ends. Germline-derived CDR1 and CDR2 are SGHDN and FVKESK. The chain's CDR3 is CASSQAGTLSPYGYTF. The CDR3 DNA reads as TGTGCCAGCAGCCAAGCGGGGACCTTATCTCCCTATGGCTACACCTTC.

The chain combines TRBV18 with TRBJ1-6; 9 nucleotides align to TRBD1. This CDR3 comprises 15 residues. Germline trimming cut 3 bases from V and 10 bases from J; bases unmatched to any gene: 7. The germline gives CDR1 KGHSH, CDR2 LQKENI. CDR3 in DNA: TGTGCCAGCTCACCCCGCCGGGACAGGGAATCACCCCTCCACTTT. This codes for CASSPRRDRESPLHF.

This clone came up once. This chain uses TRBV19 with TRBJ1-1, with 11 bases that match TRBD1. V was pared by 4 bases and J by 11 bases, with 9 bases of the junction left unmatched. The CDR3 is made up of 14 amino acids. Germline V gene lookup returns CDR1 LNHDA and CDR2 SQIVND (reference sequence). CDR3 DNA sequence: TGTGCCAGTAGTACTGGGACAGGGGGTGTTGGTGCTTTCTTT. Its protein is CASSTGTGGVGAFF.

This clone was seen only once. The chain has TRBV6-5 and TRBJ2-5; D is unresolved. From germline, CDR1 is MNHEY and CDR2 SVGAGI. Deletions cut 8 bases from V and 5 bases from J, with 15 bases between. CDR3 length equals 13 residues. The CDR3 nucleotides read TGTGCCAGCCAAGGTGGGCCGATGGAGACCCAGTACTTC. Its protein product is CASQGGPMETQYF.

The V call is TRBV6-1, the J call TRBJ1-5; maybe TRBD1 (5 bases). This CDR3 is 16 amino acids long. V lost 0 bases, J lost 9 bases, and 18 bases lay in between. The germline V gene has CDR1 MNHNS and CDR2 SASEGT. The CDR3 DNA reads TGTGCCAGCAGTGAAGCAGCCTGGGATCCCGGGGCGCCCCAGCATTTT. It yields the protein CASSEAAWDPGAPQHF.

CDR3 sequence: CASTLQGQRSNYGYTF. The CDR3 region has the DNA TGTGCCAGTACCCTACAAGGTCAGCGTTCTAACTATGGCTACACCTTC. The V and J genes are TRBV19 and TRBJ1-2; D remains unclear. V gave up 7 bases and J gave up 0 bases, with 18 bases separating them. This CDR3 is built from 16 residues. Germline lookup yields CDR1 LNHDA and CDR2 SQIVND (reference sequence).

This rearrangement joins TRBV7-3 to TRBJ2-1, with D maybe TRBD1 (6 bases). This CDR3 contains 16 residues. V lost 1 base and J 5 bases, leaving 15 bases between the germline ends. In germline, CDR1 is SGHTA, CDR2 FQGTGA. The CDR3 bases are TGTGCCAGCAGCTTAAAAGGTGGGCAGGGGAACAATGAGCAGTTCTTC. Translated, it gives CASSLKGGQGNNEQFF. Combining the CDR3 with reference TRBV7-3 and TRBJ2-1 gives the whole variable domain GAGVSQTPSNKVTEKGKYVELRCDPISGHTALYWYRQSLGQGPEFLIYFQGTGAADDSGLPNDRFFAVRPEGSVSTLKIQRTERGDSAVYLCASSLKGGQGNNEQFFGPGTRLTVL.

This rearrangement joins TRBV3-1 (or the pseudogene TRBV3-2) to TRBJ2-5; D gene ambiguous. CDR3 length equals 12 residues. V lost 4 bases and J 2 bases, leaving 5 bases between the germline ends. Germline assignment: CDR1 LGHDT and CDR2 YNNKEL (reference sequence). As DNA, the CDR3 is TGTGCCAGCAGCCTAGGGCAAGAGACCCAGTACTTC. Protein sequence: CASSLGQETQYF.

The chain has TRBV6-2 or TRBV6-3 and TRBJ2-1; possible D gene TRBD2, 5 bases. The CDR3 is made up of 14 amino acids. Looked up from germline, CDR1 is MNHEY and CDR2 is SVGEGT. Deletions cut 4 bases from V and 3 bases from J, with 10 bases between. CDR3 DNA: TGTGCCAGCAGTTTTGACGGGGTCTACAATGAGCAGTTCTTC. It encodes CASSFDGVYNEQFF.

This clone was counted only a few times. The genes are TRBV18 and TRBJ2-7; D assignment may be TRBD1 or TRBD2 (5 bases each). CDR1 KGHSH and CDR2 LQKENI come from the germline V gene. Trimming pared 3 bases from V and 6 bases from J, leaving 15 bases between. The CDR3 loop spans 14 amino acids. CDR3 coding DNA: TGTGCCAGCTCACCTTCGTTTACTGGGGGCGAGCAGTACGTC. Amino acid sequence: CASSPSFTGGEQYV.

The rearrangement uses TRBV6-5 and TRBJ1-5; D unresolved. Germline CDR1 reads MNHEY; CDR2 reads SVGAGI. This CDR3 contains 13 residues. V was shortened by 9 bases and J by 2 bases, with 11 bases between the two germline ends. This chain's CDR3 is CASGNGGNQPQHF. The CDR3 nucleotides are TGTGCCAGTGGTAACGGTGGCAATCAGCCCCAGCATTTT.

This rearrangement joins TRBV6-5 to TRBJ2-1; 9 positions match TRBD1. The ends lost 7 bases at V and 6 bases at J; junction bases unmatched: 10. Looked up from germline, CDR1 is MNHEY and CDR2 is SVGAGI. The CDR3 length is 15 residues. The CDR3 sequence: CASNLPGQGFNEQFF. The DNA of the CDR3 is TGTGCCAGCAACCTCCCGGGACAGGGTTTCAATGAGCAGTTCTTC.

The V and J genes are TRBV29-1 and TRBJ2-3; D is undetermined. In germline, CDR1 is SQVTM, CDR2 ANQGSEA. Deletions cut 7 bases from V and 2 bases from J, with 16 bases between. This CDR3 comprises 14 residues. CDR3 sequence: CSAAATQDTDTQYF. The DNA for the CDR3 is TGCAGCGCCGCGGCGACCCAGGACACAGATACGCAGTATTTT.

The rearrangement links TRBV3-1 (or the pseudogene TRBV3-2) to TRBJ2-3, with TRBD2 identical over 7 bases. Germline values: CDR1 LGHDT, CDR2 YNNKEL (reference sequence). Trimming removed 8 bases from V and 7 bases from J; junction bases left unmatched: 6. The CDR3 extends over 12 amino acids. The CDR3 sequence is CASLGGSNTQYF. The DNA of the CDR3 is TGTGCCAGCCTCGGGGGGTCAAATACGCAGTATTTT.